Sequencing of this TCR beta chain was carried out in a study of shared clonotypes between healthy human individuals. Across the whole study: Each donor's CD8 memory used one plate, CD8 naive two, each CD4 subset three. Study results and limitations: Compared with memory subsets, naive subsets generally had larger estimated richness.

Naive CD8 populations comprised CD45RO-negative cells positively selected for CCR7, excluding terminally differentiated effector memory CD45RA+ cells. There were only Caucasian adults among the donors, and all lived in Nashville, Tennessee. In the original analysis: ImmunoSEQ output lacked quality scores and full-length reads, limiting matched filtering. Some clones are missing from TCRdb's copy, which holds only in-frame ones; the method was immunoSEQ multiplex PCR. V, J and clone size were drawn from that table, and D and trimming were deduced from the DNA. The sample consists of around 2.1 million clones, 85% to 95% of them appearing once. The V gene's germline CDR1 is MDHEN and CDR2 SYDVKM. Trimming cost V 6 bases and J 4 bases, with 10 bases left between them. This CDR3 is built from 14 residues. On this clone itself: Its antigen is as yet unknown.

Specimen: naive CD8+ T cells from PBMCs. This receptor was identified in a man aged 18 to 35 in good health. Some clones in this sample may be carry-over from other donors' samples. This rearrangement joins TRBV28 to TRBJ2-6; D is uncertain. CDR3 bases: TGTGCCAGCAGCAGCCACGGGGGGGCCAACGTCCTGACTTTC. It is translated as CASSSHGGANVLTF.